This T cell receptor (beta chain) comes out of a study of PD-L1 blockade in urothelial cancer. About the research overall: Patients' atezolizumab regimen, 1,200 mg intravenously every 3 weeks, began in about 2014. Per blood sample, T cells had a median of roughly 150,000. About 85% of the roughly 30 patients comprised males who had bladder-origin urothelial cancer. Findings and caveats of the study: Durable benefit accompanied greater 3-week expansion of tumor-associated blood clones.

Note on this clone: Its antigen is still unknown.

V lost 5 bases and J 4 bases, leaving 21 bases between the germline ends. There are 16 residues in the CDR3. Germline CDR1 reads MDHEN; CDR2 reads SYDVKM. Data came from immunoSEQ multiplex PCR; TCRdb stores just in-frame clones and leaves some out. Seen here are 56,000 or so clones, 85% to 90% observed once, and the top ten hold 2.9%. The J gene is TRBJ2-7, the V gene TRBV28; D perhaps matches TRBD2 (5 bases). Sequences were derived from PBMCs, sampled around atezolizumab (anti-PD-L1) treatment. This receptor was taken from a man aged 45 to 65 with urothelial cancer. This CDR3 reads CASSPPEAVGSYEQYF. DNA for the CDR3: TGTGCCAGCAGTCCCCCGGAGGCAGTCGGATCATACGAGCAGTACTTC.